The 32 T cell receptor beta chains reported below all come from one sample, sequenced in a study of response to subunit inactivated influenza vaccine. TCRdb ran MiXCR on the RT-PCR reads and lists one entry per CDR3 protein. The top ten clones hold 11% of a sample with 630,000 or so distinct CDR3 sequences, less than 20% of them seen once. The sample in question was PBMCs from blood, obtained approximately 13 days after vaccination. These receptors originate from a man in his forties or fifties who received an inactivated influenza vaccine.

The sample holds a few counts of this clonotype. This CDR3 is CASSLLGSAGNTEAFF. The CDR3 DNA follows: TGTGCCAGCAGTTTACTAGGGAGCGCGGGAAACACTGAAGCTTTCTTT. V is TRBV28 and J is TRBJ1-1; no reliable D call. V was clipped by 2 bases and J by 2 bases, with 15 bases between them. Germline-derived CDR1 and CDR2 are MDHEN and SYDVKM. The CDR3 has 16 amino acids.

This clonotype was detected a few times. The chain uses TRBV7-6 and TRBJ2-2; no clear D. Germline CDR1 reads SGHVS; CDR2 reads FNYEAQ. V lost 5 bases and J lost 5, with 15 bases in between. This CDR3 has 15 amino acids. The CDR3 DNA follows: TGTGCCAGCAGCCCTGCGGTTTACAATACCGGGGAGCTGTTTTTT. It specifies CASSPAVYNTGELFF.

This clonotype was seen more than once but under ten times. This chain connects TRBV7-8 to TRBJ2-2; tentative D call: TRBD2 (5 bases). The CDR3 has 14 amino acids. V lost 6 bases and J lost 3, with 11 bases in between. The germline CDR1 and CDR2 sequences are SGHVS and FQNEAQ. Written as DNA, the CDR3 is TGTGCCAGCAGGGGAGTCGGGGACACCGGGGAGCTGTTTTTT. Its protein product is CASRGVGDTGELFF. The full variable domain, completed using reference TRBV7-8 and TRBJ2-2, is GAGVSQSPRYKVAKRGQDVALRCDPISGHVSLFWYQQALGQGPEFLTYFQNEAQLDKSGLPSDRFFAERPEGSVSTLKIQRTQQEDSAVYLCASRGVGDTGELFFGEGSRLTVL.

This clonotype was detected only a few times. V usage is TRBV4-2 and J usage is TRBJ1-6; perhaps TRBD1 as D (5 bases). V was trimmed by 4 bases and J by 8 bases, leaving 12 bases between them. In germline, CDR1 is LGHNA, CDR2 YNFKEQ. This CDR3 has 14 residues. The chain's CDR3 is CASSPTGSHSPLHF. The CDR3 DNA reads as TGTGCCAGCAGCCCAACAGGAAGCCATTCACCCCTCCACTTT.

This clonotype was recorded at least ten times. The chain joins TRBV7-9 to TRBJ1-4; 7 nucleotides match TRBD1. This CDR3 comprises 16 residues. V lost 5 bases, J lost 4 bases, and 10 bases stayed unmatched. Germline V CDR1 and CDR2: SEHNR, FQNEAQ (reference sequence). CDR3 sequence: CASSQQGQLLNEKLFF. The CDR3 region has the DNA TGTGCCAGCAGCCAACAGGGACAGCTTCTTAATGAAAAACTGTTTTTT.

This rearrangement joins TRBV5-1 to TRBJ2-1; D remains ambiguous. Trimming removed 1 base from V and 9 bases from J, with 17 bases in between. Germline CDR1 and CDR2: SGHRS and YFSETQ. The CDR3 has 15 residues. CDR3 in amino acids: CASSLSPAGGREQFF. The CDR3 nucleotides read TGCGCCAGCAGCTTGTCCCCGGCTGGCGGTCGTGAGCAGTTCTTC.

The chain joins TRBV29-1 to TRBJ2-7, with TRBD1 matching 10 bases. In germline, CDR1 is SQVTM, CDR2 ANQGSEA. The CDR3 is 14 residues long. The J segment lost 1 base and the V segment lost 2 bases, leaving 2 bases of the junction unmatched. CDR3 nucleotide sequence: TGCAGCGTTGAACGGACAGGGGGGTCCTACGAGCAGTACTTC. Protein product: CSVERTGGSYEQYF.

This clonotype turned up a few times. The genes are TRBV4-2 and TRBJ2-1, with 7 bases fitting TRBD2. CDR3 length equals 18 residues. Germline assignment: CDR1 LGHNA and CDR2 YNFKEQ. J gave up 0 bases and V 0 bases, and 8 bases lay outside the gene matches. Here the CDR3 reads CASSQDFTRGSSYNEQFF. Here the CDR3 DNA reads TGTGCCAGCAGCCAAGATTTTACGCGGGGGAGCTCCTACAATGAGCAGTTCTTC.

The V gene is TRBV2, the J gene TRBJ1-2; D uncertain. Germline V gene lookup returns CDR1 SNHLY and CDR2 FYNNEI. The CDR3 contains 13 residues. Trimming took off 6 bases at V and 4 bases at J, with 12 bases between the two ends. The CDR3 sequence is CASSPEQFYGYTF. The CDR3 DNA sequence: TGTGCCAGCAGCCCCGAGCAGTTCTATGGCTACACCTTC. Drawing the rest from reference TRBV2 and TRBJ1-2, the complete variable domain is EPEVTQTPSHQVTQMGQEVILRCVPISNHLYFYWYRQILGQKVEFLVSFYNNEISEKSEIFDDQFSVERPDGSNFTLKIRSTKLEDSAMYFCASSPEQFYGYTFGSGTRLTVV.

This clonotype was counted at least ten times. This chain links TRBV29-1 with TRBJ2-7, with unresolved D. This CDR3 is 14 amino acids long. Germline V lookup: CDR1 SQVTM, CDR2 ANQGSEA. The V and J ends lost 1 base and 1 base respectively, with 11 bases between them. CDR3 residues: CSVEVRLGSYEQYF. CDR3 sequence (DNA): TGCAGCGTTGAAGTCCGGCTGGGATCCTACGAGCAGTACTTC.

This chain uses TRBV28 with TRBJ2-7; tentative D call: TRBD2 (6 bases). V was shortened by 5 bases and J by 2 bases, with 16 bases between the two germline ends. CDR3 length equals 15 residues. Germline CDR1 MDHEN, CDR2 SYDVKM. This CDR3 is CASSPGTSFAYEQYF. DNA of the CDR3: TGTGCCAGCAGTCCCGGTACTAGCTTTGCCTACGAGCAGTACTTC.

V usage is TRBV7-9 and J usage is TRBJ1-1, with unresolved D. This CDR3 has 14 amino acids. Per the germline V gene, CDR1 is SEHNR and CDR2 is FQNEAQ (reference sequence). V lost 5 bases to trimming and J lost 8 bases, with 18 bases between them. The CDR3 nucleotides read TGTGCCAGCAGCCACGAGGTTTTGAGGGAAGAAGCTTTCTTT. Protein sequence: CASSHEVLREEAFF.

The V and J genes are TRBV15 and TRBJ2-2; D is unclear. Germline V CDR1 and CDR2: LNHNV, YYDKDF (reference sequence). The V end lost 1 base, the J end lost 2 bases, and 8 bases lay between the germline ends. The CDR3 consists of 15 residues. CDR3 in DNA: TGTGCCACCAGCAGAGGAAAGGCAAACACCGGGGAGCTGTTTTTT. Translating gives CATSRGKANTGELFF.

A few counts support this clonotype. J is TRBJ2-7 and V is TRBV20-1, with unresolved D. The germline V gene encodes CDR1 DFQATT and CDR2 SNEGSKA (reference sequence). This CDR3 has 12 amino acids. V lost 4 bases and J 2 bases, leaving 9 bases between the germline ends. The CDR3: CSAMKSTYEQYF. As DNA, the CDR3 is TGCAGTGCTATGAAAAGTACCTACGAGCAGTACTTC.

In its sample, this clonotype was seen many times. V is TRBV20-1 and J is TRBJ2-7; a possible D gene is TRBD1 (5 bases). The germline V gene has CDR1 DFQATT and CDR2 SNEGSKA (reference sequence). The CDR3 contains 15 residues. Between the trimmed V and J ends, which lost 0 bases and 4 bases, there was a span of 16 bases. DNA for the CDR3: TGCAGTGCTAGAGATGATGGGGCGCTGTGGTACGAGCAGTACTTC. Translation gives CSARDDGALWYEQYF.

This clonotype was found a few times. The chain joins TRBV5-6 to TRBJ2-5, with no clear D. The CDR3 contains 14 residues. Germline lookup yields CDR1 SGHDT and CDR2 YYEEEE. Trimming took off 1 base at V and 5 bases at J, with 12 bases between the two ends. CDR3 sequence (DNA): TGTGCCAGCAGCTTGCGGCTTGGGTCGGAGACCCAGTACTTC. Residues: CASSLRLGSETQYF.

The chain couples TRBV7-8 to TRBJ2-5; the match to TRBD2 covers 12 bases. The germline V gene encodes CDR1 SGHVS and CDR2 FQNEAQ. After removal of 4 bases from V and 5 bases from J, the junction contained 5 bases not matched to a gene. The CDR3 contains 15 residues. In nucleotides, the CDR3 is TGTGCCAGCAGCTGGGGGACTAGCGGGTCCGAGACCCAGTACTTC. This encodes CASSWGTSGSETQYF.

V usage is TRBV7-8 and J usage is TRBJ1-2, with a tentative D call TRBD1 (5 bases). V lost 5 bases and J 4 bases, leaving 17 bases between the germline ends. Germline CDR1 and CDR2: SGHVS and FQNEAQ. The CDR3 covers 15 residues. The CDR3 is CASSPEGREGYGYTF. The CDR3 bases are TGTGCCAGCAGCCCTGAGGGCAGGGAAGGCTATGGCTACACCTTC.

The table lists this clonotype with a few counts. The V and J genes are TRBV10-3 and TRBJ2-7; 13 nucleotides align to TRBD2. Losses at the gene ends were 5 bases for V and 3 bases for J; bases not matched to a gene: 1. CDR3 length: 14 amino acids. The germline gives CDR1 ENHRY, CDR2 SYGVKD. The CDR3 spells CAISWTSGGYEQYF. The CDR3 DNA follows: TGTGCCATCAGTTGGACTAGCGGGGGCTACGAGCAGTACTTC.

This clonotype was observed a few times. This chain connects TRBV30 to TRBJ2-1, with 9 bases matching TRBD2. Trimming took 5 bases from V and 9 from J; bases not matched to a gene: 8. From germline, CDR1 is GTSNPN and CDR2 SVGIG (reference sequence). This CDR3 comprises 13 residues. CDR3 nucleotide sequence: TGTGCCTGGGCCAGCGGGGGGTCTGGTGAGCAGTTCTTC. Translating gives CAWASGGSGEQFF.

This clonotype was seen a few times. This chain joins TRBV5-1 and TRBJ2-1; the D gene is possibly TRBD1 (7 bases). V was trimmed by 4 bases and J by 2 bases, leaving 19 bases between them. Germline CDR1 and CDR2: SGHRS and YFSETQ. This CDR3 is built from 17 residues. In nucleotides, the CDR3 is TGCGCCAGCAGCCCCAATATCGGCAGGGGGGCCTACAATGAGCAGTTCTTC. Its translation: CASSPNIGRGAYNEQFF. Full variable domain (missing parts from reference TRBV5-1 and TRBJ2-1): KAGVTQTPRYLIKTRGQQVTLSCSPISGHRSVSWYQQTPGQGLQFLFEYFSETQRNKGNFPGRFSGRQFSNSRSEMNVSTLELGDSALYLCASSPNIGRGAYNEQFFGPGTRLTVL.

The chain is built from TRBV7-9 and TRBJ2-1, with 11 bases aligning to TRBD1. CDR1 is SEHNR, CDR2 FQNEAQ, per germline (reference sequence). J gave up 14 bases and V 5 bases, and 14 bases lay outside the gene matches. The CDR3 runs to 15 residues. The CDR3 loop is CASSPDRDRGVREFF. In DNA, the CDR3 is TGTGCCAGCAGCCCGGACCGGGACAGGGGGGTCCGGGAGTTCTTC. Full variable domain (outside the CDR3, taken from reference TRBV7-9 and TRBJ2-1): DTGVSQNPRHKITKRGQNVTFRCDPISEHNRLYWYRQTLGQGPEFLTYFQNEAQLEKSRLLSDRFSAERPKGSFSTLEIQRTEQGDSAMYLCASSPDRDRGVREFFGPGTRLTVL.

This clonotype was seen ten or more times. This chain connects TRBV28 to TRBJ2-3; TRBD2 is a possible D gene (5 bases). This CDR3 contains 11 residues. V shed 2 bases and J shed 11 bases, with 8 bases lying between them. Germline-derived CDR1 and CDR2 are MDHEN and SYDVKM. The chain's CDR3 is CASSLDRGQYF. In DNA, the CDR3 is TGTGCCAGCAGTTTAGACCGGGGGCAGTATTTT.

This clonotype was counted a few times. The CDR3 coding sequence is TGTGCCAGCAGCCAATCCGGGGCGGTGAATTCACCCCTCCACTTT. Translating it yields CASSQSGAVNSPLHF. The chain employs TRBV3-1 and TRBJ1-6, with D maybe TRBD1 (5 bases). V was cut by 2 bases and J by 7 bases, with 12 bases left in between. Germline V gene lookup returns CDR1 LGHDT and CDR2 YNNKEL (reference sequence). This CDR3 comprises 15 residues.

In its sample, this clonotype was seen many times. The chain's CDR3 is CASRIGGTDEKLFF. CDR3 nucleotide sequence: TGTGCCAGCAGGATCGGGGGGACAGATGAAAAACTGTTTTTT. V and J are TRBV7-2 and TRBJ1-4; 7 bases match TRBD1. From germline, CDR1 is SGHTA and CDR2 FQGNSA. This CDR3 has 14 amino acids. Trimming at V came to 6 bases and at J to 6 bases, leaving 7 bases not matched to a gene.

J is TRBJ1-2 and V is TRBV19; D perhaps matches TRBD1 (6 bases). The V end lost 7 bases, the J end lost 0 bases, and 15 bases lay between the germline ends. Germline V gene sequence: CDR1 LNHDA, CDR2 SQIVND (reference sequence). The CDR3 contains 15 residues. CDR3 loop: CASIATGLANYGYTF. The DNA for the CDR3 is TGTGCCAGTATCGCGACAGGTCTGGCTAACTATGGCTACACCTTC.

This clonotype has more than one count but fewer than ten. The V call is TRBV2, the J call TRBJ1-2; TRBD1 is a possible D gene (5 bases). Trimming stripped 4 bases from V and 0 bases from J, with 6 bases between. CDR1 and CDR2 (germline): SNHLY, FYNNEI. CDR3 length: 13 amino acids. This chain's CDR3 is CASSGTSNYGYTF. The DNA for the CDR3 is TGTGCCAGCAGTGGGACATCTAACTATGGCTACACCTTC. The variable domain in full, with the rest retrieved from reference TRBV2 and TRBJ1-2, is EPEVTQTPSHQVTQMGQEVILRCVPISNHLYFYWYRQILGQKVEFLVSFYNNEISEKSEIFDDQFSVERPDGSNFTLKIRSTKLEDSAMYFCASSGTSNYGYTFGSGTRLTVV.

V is TRBV7-2 and J is TRBJ2-2; the match to TRBD1 covers 8 bases. The CDR3 extends over 15 amino acids. J lost 6 bases, V lost 3 bases, and 6 bases had no gene match. Germline V CDR1 and CDR2: SGHTA, FQGNSA. The CDR3 reads CTSSFQADRAGELFF. The CDR3 DNA follows: TGTACCAGCAGCTTCCAAGCGGACAGGGCCGGGGAGCTGTTTTTT.

This clonotype was detected a few times. This rearrangement joins TRBV7-8 to TRBJ2-5; D tentatively reads TRBD1 or TRBD2 (6 bases each). The V end lost 3 bases, the J end lost 5 bases, and 10 bases lay between the germline ends. Germline lookup yields CDR1 SGHVS and CDR2 FQNEAQ. This CDR3 region has 13 residues. The CDR3 reads CASSFGGIETQYF. The CDR3 DNA reads as TGTGCCAGCAGCTTCGGGGGCATCGAGACCCAGTACTTC. The variable domain in full, with the rest retrieved from reference TRBV7-8 and TRBJ2-5, is GAGVSQSPRYKVAKRGQDVALRCDPISGHVSLFWYQQALGQGPEFLTYFQNEAQLDKSGLPSDRFFAERPEGSVSTLKIQRTQQEDSAVYLCASSFGGIETQYFGPGTRLLVL.

This clonotype was picked up a small number of times. The chain combines TRBV4-3 with TRBJ2-7; D ambiguous. V was cut by 1 base and J by 2 bases, with 12 bases left in between. The germline gives CDR1 LGHNA, CDR2 YSLEER. This CDR3 contains 15 residues. The DNA of the CDR3 is TGCGCCAGCAGCCAAGGCTGGGCCCCAACCTACGAGCAGTACTTC. Encoded protein: CASSQGWAPTYEQYF.

This clonotype has more than one count but fewer than ten. The chain employs TRBV4-1 and TRBJ1-2, with D perhaps TRBD1 (6 bases). Germline V lookup: CDR1 MGHRA, CDR2 YSYEKL. V lost 3 bases, J lost 7 bases, and 18 bases lay in between. The CDR3 has 15 residues. This CDR3 reads CASSQGGGGSGGYTF. The CDR3 bases are TGCGCCAGCAGCCAGGGAGGAGGGGGATCTGGTGGCTACACCTTC.

This clonotype was recorded at least ten times. This rearrangement joins TRBV4-2 to TRBJ1-6; maybe TRBD1 (5 bases). This CDR3 region has 18 residues. CDR1 and CDR2 from the germline V gene are LGHNA and YNFKEQ. The ends were cut back, 4 bases at V and 1 base at J, with 17 bases in the middle. The CDR3 DNA is TGTGCCAGCAGCCGGAATGCAGGGATGGGGTCCTATAATTCACCCCTCCACTTT. Protein: CASSRNAGMGSYNSPLHF.